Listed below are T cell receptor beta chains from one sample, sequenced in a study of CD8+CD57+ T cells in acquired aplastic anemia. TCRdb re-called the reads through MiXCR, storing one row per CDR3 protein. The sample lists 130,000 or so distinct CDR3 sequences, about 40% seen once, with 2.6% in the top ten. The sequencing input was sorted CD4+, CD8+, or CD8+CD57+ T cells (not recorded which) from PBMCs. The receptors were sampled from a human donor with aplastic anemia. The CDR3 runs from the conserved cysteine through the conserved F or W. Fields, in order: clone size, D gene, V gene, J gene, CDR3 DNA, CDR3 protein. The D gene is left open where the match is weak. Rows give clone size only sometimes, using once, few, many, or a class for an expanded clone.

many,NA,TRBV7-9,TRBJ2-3,TGTGCCAGCAGCTTAAGAGGCAGCACAGATACGCAGTATTTT,CASSLRGSTDTQYF
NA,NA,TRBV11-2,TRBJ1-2,TGTGCCAGCAGCTCGACGGGGTACTATGGCTACACCTTC,CASSSTGYYGYTF
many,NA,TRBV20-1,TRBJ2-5,TGCAGTGCTGTGGATTACAGGGGAGGGTCGAAAGAGACCCAGTACTTC,CSAVDYRGGSKETQYF
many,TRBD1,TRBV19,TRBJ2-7,TGTGCCAGTAGTATCGGACAGGGGCAAGGCTACGAGCAGTACTTC,CASSIGQGQGYEQYF
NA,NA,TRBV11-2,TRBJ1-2,TGTGCCAGCAGCTTAGACCCTGTCCTTATCTATGGCTACACCTTC,CASSLDPVLIYGYTF
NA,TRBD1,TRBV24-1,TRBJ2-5,TGTGCCACCAGTGACCACGGACAGGGAGCGTTTCAAGAGACCCAGTACTTC,CATSDHGQGAFQETQYF
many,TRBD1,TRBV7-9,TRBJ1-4,TGTGCCAGCAGTAAGGACAGGGGCAATGAAAAACTGTTTTTT,CASSKDRGNEKLFF
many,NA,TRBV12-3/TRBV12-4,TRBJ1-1,TGTGCCAGCAGTCGACAAGCAGGGGCCACTGAAGCTTTCTTT,CASSRQAGATEAFF
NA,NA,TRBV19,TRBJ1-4,TGTGCCAGTAGTAACAGGCTGTTAGCGACTAATGAAAAACTGTTTTTT,CASSNRLLATNEKLFF
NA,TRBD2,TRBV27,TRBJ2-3,TGTGCCAGCAGGGGGGGAGGGGTTACGCAGTATTTT,CASRGGGVTQYF
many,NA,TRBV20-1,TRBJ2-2,TGCAGTGCTAGAGATCTAAAACTAGCGAACACCGGGGAGCTGTTTTTT,CSARDLKLANTGELFF
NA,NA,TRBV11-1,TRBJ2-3,TGTGCCAGCAGCTCCTCCGGGACTGGTAACACAGATACGCAGTATTTT,CASSSSGTGNTDTQYF
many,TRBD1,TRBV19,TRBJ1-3,TGTGCCAGTACCGACCGGACAGGGGGGAACCTTAACACCATATATTTT,CASTDRTGGNLNTIYF
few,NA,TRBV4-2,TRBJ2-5,TGTGCCAGCAGCCAACACAGCGAAGAGATCCAGTACTTC,CASSQHSEEIQYF
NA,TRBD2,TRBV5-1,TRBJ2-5,TGCGCCAGCAGCTTGGGACAGTTAGCGGGGGGCCAAGAGACCCAGTACTTC,CASSLGQLAGGQETQYF
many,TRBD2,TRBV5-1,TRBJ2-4,TGCGCCAGCAGCTTGGATCGGGGGGTTGCCAAAAACATTCAGTACTTC,CASSLDRGVAKNIQYF
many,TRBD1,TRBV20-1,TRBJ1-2,TGCAGTGCCTTGGACAGGGCTTATGGCTACACCTTC,CSALDRAYGYTF
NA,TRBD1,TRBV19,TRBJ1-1,TGTGCCAGTAGTATAGGAAGGACAGGGGGCACTGAAGCTTTCTTT,CASSIGRTGGTEAFF
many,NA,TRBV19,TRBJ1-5,TGTGCCAGTGGCCCCGATAGCAATCAGCCCCAGCATTTT,CASGPDSNQPQHF
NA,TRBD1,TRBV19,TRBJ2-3,TGTGCCAGTAGTGCCTCGGGACAGAAAGGTACGCAGTATTTT,CASSASGQKGTQYF
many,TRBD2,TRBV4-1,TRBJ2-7,TGCGCCAGCAGCCATGGTGGCGGGGGGTCGGACGAGCAGTACTTC,CASSHGGGGSDEQYF
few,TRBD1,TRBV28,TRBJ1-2,TGTGCCACCCTTCCCGGGGGACAGGCGTTTAGTGGCTACACCTTC,CATLPGGQAFSGYTF
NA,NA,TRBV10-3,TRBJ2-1,TGTGCCATCAGTGGAGGGGTCCAAGACAATGAGCAGTTCTTC,CAISGGVQDNEQFF
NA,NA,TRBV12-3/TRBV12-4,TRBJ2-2,TGTGCCACCGGGACGGCGAACACCGGGGAGCTGTTTTTT,CATGTANTGELFF
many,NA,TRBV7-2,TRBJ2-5,TGTGCCAGCAGCTTAGGCGACAGCGGCCAAGAGACCCAGTACTTC,CASSLGDSGQETQYF
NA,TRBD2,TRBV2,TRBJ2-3,TGTGCCAGCTCTCGGGAGGCAGGGATCGGAGATACGCAGTATTTT,CASSREAGIGDTQYF
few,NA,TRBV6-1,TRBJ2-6,TGTGCCAGCAGTACCGGACATGCCCCTAGGGTCCTGACTTTC,CASSTGHAPRVLTF
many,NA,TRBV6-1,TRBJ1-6,TGTGCCAGCTCAGCCGGGTCTAATAATTCACCCCTCCACTTT,CASSAGSNNSPLHF